The 10 T cell receptor beta chains below were found in one sample sequenced in a study of T cell changes during pregnancy in multiple sclerosis. Data came from immunoSEQ multiplex PCR; TCRdb stores just in-frame clones and leaves some out. The table lists more than 90,000 clones, roughly nine tenths of them singletons. Sequencing used peripheral blood, obtained in the first trimester of pregnancy. The receptors derive from a female donor with multiple sclerosis, enrolled in a pregnancy study.

The J gene is TRBJ2-1, the V gene TRBV4-2; 12 positions match TRBD2. Germline V gene data show CDR1 as LGHNA and CDR2 as YNFKEQ. Trimming took 0 bases from V and 8 from J; bases not matched to a gene: 11. The CDR3 covers 18 residues. CDR3 DNA sequence: TGTGCCAGCAGCCAAGATCAACCACTAGCGGGAGGAAACTATGAGCAGTTCTTC. Its translation: CASSQDQPLAGGNYEQFF.

The chain is built from TRBV25-1 and TRBJ2-2; 7 nucleotides align to TRBD1. From germline, CDR1 is MGHDK and CDR2 SYGVNS. Trimming at V came to 6 bases and at J to 0 bases, leaving 4 bases not matched to a gene. The CDR3 runs 15 residues. The CDR3 region has the DNA TGTGCCAGCAGCTGGGACAGTTCGAACACCGGGGAGCTGTTTTTT. This sequence encodes CASSWDSSNTGELFF.

The gene calls are TRBV14 and TRBJ2-7; tentatively, D is TRBD2 (5 bases). Between the trimmed V and J ends, which lost 3 bases and 2 bases, there was a span of 14 bases. Germline V CDR1 and CDR2: SGHDN, FVKESK. CDR3 length: 15 residues. The CDR3 DNA is TGTGCCAGCAGCCAGACGCCGGACGGGGCCTACGAGCAGTACTTC. Protein product: CASSQTPDGAYEQYF.

This chain joins TRBV9 and TRBJ1-2; perhaps TRBD1 as D (5 bases). The germline V gene encodes CDR1 SGDLS and CDR2 YYNGEE. This CDR3 has 15 residues. Trimming left V 0 bases short and J 4 bases short, with 13 bases between. The CDR3 region is CASSVGGTEPYGYTF. CDR3 in DNA: TGTGCCAGCAGCGTAGGCGGGACGGAGCCCTATGGCTACACCTTC. The entire variable domain, with the rest obtained from reference TRBV9 and TRBJ1-2, is as follows: DSGVTQTPKHLITATGQRVTLRCSPRSGDLSVYWYQQSLDQGLQFLIQYYNGEERAKGNILERFSAQQFPDLHSELNLSSLELGDSALYFCASSVGGTEPYGYTFGSGTRLTVV.

The V gene is TRBV19, the J gene TRBJ1-4; D call uncertain. CDR1 is LNHDA, CDR2 SQIVND, per germline (reference sequence). The CDR3 sequence is 15 residues long. V lost 6 bases, J lost 7 bases, and 18 bases lay in between. The CDR3 sequence is CASSYRARRGEKLFF. The CDR3 bases are TGTGCCAGTAGCTACCGGGCCCGCCGGGGTGAAAAACTGTTTTTT.

This clone was seen just once. The chain is built from TRBV27 and TRBJ2-7; 7 positions agree with TRBD2. Germline-derived CDR1 and CDR2 are MNHEY and SMNVEV (reference sequence). CDR3 length: 15 residues. V lost 4 bases, J lost 3 bases, and 9 bases stayed unmatched. The CDR3 bases are TGTGCCAGCAGTTATGGGGGGGGAGACAGCTACGAGCAGTACTTC. Translation gives CASSYGGGDSYEQYF.

The rearrangement links TRBV28 to TRBJ2-1; no reliable D call. Germline V gives CDR1 MDHEN, CDR2 SYDVKM. This CDR3 spans 13 amino acids. V lost 1 base, J lost 10 bases, and 11 bases lay in between. The CDR3 spells CASSLFPPREQFF. DNA of the CDR3: TGTGCCAGCAGTTTATTCCCCCCGCGGGAGCAGTTCTTC.

In nucleotides, the CDR3 is TGTGCCAGCAGCGCCCGGGACTTACCCTACGAGCAGTACTTC. It translates to CASSARDLPYEQYF. The J gene is TRBJ2-7, the V gene TRBV7-9; possibly TRBD2 for D (6 bases). The CDR3 loop spans 14 amino acids. Trimming pared 5 bases from V and 2 bases from J, leaving 13 bases between. Germline V gene lookup returns CDR1 SEHNR and CDR2 FQNEAQ (reference sequence).

This rearrangement joins TRBV5-6 to TRBJ2-5; tentative D call: TRBD2 (6 bases). The CDR3 totals 15 residues. Trimming removed 1 base at V and 2 bases at J, with 12 bases between. Germline V gene lookup returns CDR1 SGHDT and CDR2 YYEEEE. CDR3 bases: TGTGCCAGCAGCTTGATCGAGACTAGACAAGAGACCCAGTACTTC. It codes for CASSLIETRQETQYF. Complete variable domain (other parts from reference TRBV5-6 and TRBJ2-5): DAGVTQSPTHLIKTRGQQVTLRCSPKSGHDTVSWYQQALGQGPQFIFQYYEEEERQRGNFPDRFSGHQFPNYSSELNVNALLLGDSALYLCASSLIETRQETQYFGPGTRLLVL.

The table lists this clone with a count of one. DNA of the CDR3: TGCGCCAGCAGCCAAGGGCGGGAGAGCAATGAGCAGTTCTTC. Translating gives CASSQGRESNEQFF. This chain joins TRBV4-1 and TRBJ2-1; 7 bases align to TRBD2. In germline, CDR1 is MGHRA, CDR2 YSYEKL. This CDR3 has 14 amino acids. J was trimmed by 6 bases and V by 1 base; bases with no gene match: 3.